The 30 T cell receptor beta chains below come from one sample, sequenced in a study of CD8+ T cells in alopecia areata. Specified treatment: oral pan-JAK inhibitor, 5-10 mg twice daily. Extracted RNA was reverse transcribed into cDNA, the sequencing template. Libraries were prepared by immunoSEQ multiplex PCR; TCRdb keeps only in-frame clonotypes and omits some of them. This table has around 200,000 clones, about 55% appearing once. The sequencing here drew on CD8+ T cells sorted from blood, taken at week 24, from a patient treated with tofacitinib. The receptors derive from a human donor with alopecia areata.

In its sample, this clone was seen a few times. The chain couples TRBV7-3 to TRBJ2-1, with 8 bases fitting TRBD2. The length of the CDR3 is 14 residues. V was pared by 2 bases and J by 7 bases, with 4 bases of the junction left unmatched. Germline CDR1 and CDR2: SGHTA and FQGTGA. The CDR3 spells CASSLAGGGNEQFF. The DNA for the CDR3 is TGTGCCAGCAGCTTAGCGGGGGGAGGTAATGAGCAGTTCTTC.

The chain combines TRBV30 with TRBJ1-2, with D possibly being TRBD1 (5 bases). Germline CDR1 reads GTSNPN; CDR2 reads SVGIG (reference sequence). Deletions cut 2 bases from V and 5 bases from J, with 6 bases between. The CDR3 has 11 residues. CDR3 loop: CAWSKGYGYTF. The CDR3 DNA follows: TGTGCCTGGAGTAAGGGGTATGGCTACACCTTC.

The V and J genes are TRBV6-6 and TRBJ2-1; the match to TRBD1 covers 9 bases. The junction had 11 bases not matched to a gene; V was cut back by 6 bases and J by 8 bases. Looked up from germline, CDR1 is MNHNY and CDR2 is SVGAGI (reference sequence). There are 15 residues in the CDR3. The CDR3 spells CASSPGTGSFHEQFF. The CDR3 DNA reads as TGTGCCAGCAGCCCCGGGACAGGGAGTTTCCATGAGCAGTTCTTC.

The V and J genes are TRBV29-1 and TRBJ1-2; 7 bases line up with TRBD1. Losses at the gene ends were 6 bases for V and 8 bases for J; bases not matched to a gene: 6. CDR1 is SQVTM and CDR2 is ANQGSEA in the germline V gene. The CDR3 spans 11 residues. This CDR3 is CSVSDREGYTF. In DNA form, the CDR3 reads TGCAGCGTATCCGACAGGGAAGGCTACACCTTC.

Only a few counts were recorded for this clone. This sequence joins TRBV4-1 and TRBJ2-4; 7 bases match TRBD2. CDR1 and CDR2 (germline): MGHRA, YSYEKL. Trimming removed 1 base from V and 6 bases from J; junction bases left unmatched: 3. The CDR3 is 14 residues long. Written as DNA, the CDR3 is TGCGCCAGCAGCCAAGGACTAGCAAGAAACATTCAGTACTTC. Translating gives CASSQGLARNIQYF.

This chain's CDR3 is CATSRGLGDQPQHF. The CDR3 bases are TGTGCCACCAGCAGAGGTCTAGGGGATCAGCCCCAGCATTTT. The chain employs TRBV15 and TRBJ1-5; the D gene is possibly TRBD1 (5 bases). Germline V CDR1 and CDR2: LNHNV, YYDKDF (reference sequence). V lost 1 base, J lost 5 bases, and 9 bases lay in between. This CDR3 has 14 residues.

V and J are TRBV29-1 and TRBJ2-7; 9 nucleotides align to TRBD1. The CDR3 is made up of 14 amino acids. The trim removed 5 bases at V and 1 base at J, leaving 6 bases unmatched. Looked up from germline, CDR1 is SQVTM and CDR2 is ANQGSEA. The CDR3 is CSVSPGTGSYEQYF. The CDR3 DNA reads TGCAGCGTTTCCCCCGGGACAGGGTCCTACGAGCAGTACTTC.

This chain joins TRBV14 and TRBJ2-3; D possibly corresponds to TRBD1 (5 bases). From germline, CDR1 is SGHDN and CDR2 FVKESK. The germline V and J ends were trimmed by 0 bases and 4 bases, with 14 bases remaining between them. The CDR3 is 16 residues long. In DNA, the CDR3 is TGTGCCAGCAGCCAAGAAGGGCGCAGGGCCGCAGATACGCAGTATTTT. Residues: CASSQEGRRAADTQYF.

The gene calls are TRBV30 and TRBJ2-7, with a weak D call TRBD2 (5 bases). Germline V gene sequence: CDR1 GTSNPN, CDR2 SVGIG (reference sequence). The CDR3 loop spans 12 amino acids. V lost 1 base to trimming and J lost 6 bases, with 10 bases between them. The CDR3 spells CAWSGAGGEQYF. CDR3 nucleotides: TGTGCCTGGAGTGGGGCAGGAGGCGAGCAGTACTTC. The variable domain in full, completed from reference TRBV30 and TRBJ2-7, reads SQTIHQWPATLVQPVGSPLSLECTVEGTSNPNLYWYRQAAGRGLQLLFYSVGIGQISSEVPQNLSASRPQDRQFILSSKKLLLSDSGFYLCAWSGAGGEQYFGPGTRLTVT.

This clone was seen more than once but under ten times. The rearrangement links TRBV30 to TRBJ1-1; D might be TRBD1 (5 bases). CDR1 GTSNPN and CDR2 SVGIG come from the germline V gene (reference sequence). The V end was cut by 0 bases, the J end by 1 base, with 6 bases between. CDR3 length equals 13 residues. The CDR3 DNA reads TGTGCCTGGAGTGTAGACAGGAACACTGAAGCTTTCTTT. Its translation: CAWSVDRNTEAFF.

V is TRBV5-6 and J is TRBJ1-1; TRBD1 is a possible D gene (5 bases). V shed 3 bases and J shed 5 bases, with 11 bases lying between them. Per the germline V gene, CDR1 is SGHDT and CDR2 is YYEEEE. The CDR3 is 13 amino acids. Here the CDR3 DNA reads TGTGCCAGCAGCTCCCCCGAGGGGACTGAAGCTTTCTTT. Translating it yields CASSSPEGTEAFF.

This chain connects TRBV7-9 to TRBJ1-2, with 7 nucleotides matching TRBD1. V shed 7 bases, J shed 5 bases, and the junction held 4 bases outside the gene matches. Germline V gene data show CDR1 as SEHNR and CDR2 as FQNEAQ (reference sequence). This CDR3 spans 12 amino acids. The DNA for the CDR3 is TGTGCCAGCACGGGACAGACTTATGGCTACACCTTC. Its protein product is CASTGQTYGYTF.

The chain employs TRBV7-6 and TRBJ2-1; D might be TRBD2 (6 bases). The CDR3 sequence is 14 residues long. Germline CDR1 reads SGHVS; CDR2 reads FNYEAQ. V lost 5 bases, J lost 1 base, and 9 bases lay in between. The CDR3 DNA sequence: TGTGCCAGCAGCGCAAGCGGGTCCTACAATGAGCAGTTCTTC. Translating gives CASSASGSYNEQFF.

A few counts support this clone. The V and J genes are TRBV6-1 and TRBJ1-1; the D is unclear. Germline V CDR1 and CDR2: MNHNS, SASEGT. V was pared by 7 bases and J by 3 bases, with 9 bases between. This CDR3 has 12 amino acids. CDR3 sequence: CASIWEYTEAFF. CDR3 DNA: TGTGCCAGCATTTGGGAGTACACTGAAGCTTTCTTT.

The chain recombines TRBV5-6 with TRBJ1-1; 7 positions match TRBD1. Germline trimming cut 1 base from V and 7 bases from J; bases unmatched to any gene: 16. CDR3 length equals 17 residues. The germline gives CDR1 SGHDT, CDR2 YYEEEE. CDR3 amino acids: CASSLTGAGLIQGEAFF. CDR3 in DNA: TGTGCCAGCAGCTTGACAGGGGCAGGGTTGATTCAGGGTGAAGCTTTCTTT.

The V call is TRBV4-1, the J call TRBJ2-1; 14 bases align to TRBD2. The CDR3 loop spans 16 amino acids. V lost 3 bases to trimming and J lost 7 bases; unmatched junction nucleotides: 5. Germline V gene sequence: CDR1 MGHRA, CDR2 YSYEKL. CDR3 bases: TGCGCCAGCAGCCATGGACTAGCGGGGGGTGTGAATGAGCAGTTCTTC. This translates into CASSHGLAGGVNEQFF.

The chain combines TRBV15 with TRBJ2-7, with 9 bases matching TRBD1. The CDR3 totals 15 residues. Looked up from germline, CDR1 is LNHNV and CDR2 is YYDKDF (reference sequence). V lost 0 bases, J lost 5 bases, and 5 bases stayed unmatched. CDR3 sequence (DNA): TGTGCCACCAGCAGAGATATGACAGGGGGGCACGAGCAGTACTTC. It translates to CATSRDMTGGHEQYF.

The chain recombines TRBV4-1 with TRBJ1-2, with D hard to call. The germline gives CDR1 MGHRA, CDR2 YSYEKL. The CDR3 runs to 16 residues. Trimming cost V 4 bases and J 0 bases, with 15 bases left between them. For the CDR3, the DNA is TGCGCCAGCAGCCTCGCACTGGGATCTTCTAACTATGGCTACACCTTC. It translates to CASSLALGSSNYGYTF.

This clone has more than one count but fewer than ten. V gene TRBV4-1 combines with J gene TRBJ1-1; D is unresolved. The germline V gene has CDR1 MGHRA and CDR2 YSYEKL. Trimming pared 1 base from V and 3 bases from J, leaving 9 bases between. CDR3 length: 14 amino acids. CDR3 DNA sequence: TGCGCCAGCAGCCAAGTCAAGGGTGACACTGAAGCTTTCTTT. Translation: CASSQVKGDTEAFF.

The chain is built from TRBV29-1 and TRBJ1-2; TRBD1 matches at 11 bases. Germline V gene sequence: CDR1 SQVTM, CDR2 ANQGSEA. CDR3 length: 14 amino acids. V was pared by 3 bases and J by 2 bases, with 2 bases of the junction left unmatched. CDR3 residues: CSVDWDRGNYGYTF. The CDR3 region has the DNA TGCAGCGTTGACTGGGACAGGGGGAACTATGGCTACACCTTC.

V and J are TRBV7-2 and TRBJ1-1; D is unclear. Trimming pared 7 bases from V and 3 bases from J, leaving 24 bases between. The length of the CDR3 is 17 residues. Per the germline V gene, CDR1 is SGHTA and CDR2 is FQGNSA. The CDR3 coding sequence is TGTGCCAGCACCCAAAATCCGGGCCGCCTTTGGGACACTGAAGCTTTCTTT. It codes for CASTQNPGRLWDTEAFF. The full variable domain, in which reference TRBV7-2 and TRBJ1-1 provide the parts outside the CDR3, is GAGVSQSPSNKVTEKGKDVELRCDPISGHTALYWYRQSLGQGLEFLIYFQGNSAPDKSGLPSDRFSAERTGGSVSTLTIQRTQQEDSAVYLCASTQNPGRLWDTEAFFGQGTRLTVV.

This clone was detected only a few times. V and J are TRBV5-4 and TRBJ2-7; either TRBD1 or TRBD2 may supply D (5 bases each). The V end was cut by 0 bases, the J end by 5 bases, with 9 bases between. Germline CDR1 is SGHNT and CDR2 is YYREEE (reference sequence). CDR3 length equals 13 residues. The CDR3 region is CASSLGRDDEQYF. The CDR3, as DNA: TGTGCCAGCAGCTTGGGCAGGGACGACGAGCAGTACTTC.

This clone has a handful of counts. The CDR3 region is CASSIGHNEKLFF. The CDR3 DNA reads TGTGCCAGCAGCATCGGACACAATGAAAAACTGTTTTTT. The V gene is TRBV5-6, the J gene TRBJ1-4; tentatively, D is TRBD1 (5 bases). With 4 bases removed from V and 5 bases from J, the gap between germline ends came to 9 bases. The CDR3 runs to 13 residues. Germline V gene sequence: CDR1 SGHDT, CDR2 YYEEEE.

This CDR3 reads CSVAGTGSTDTQYF. For the CDR3, the DNA is TGCAGCGTCGCCGGGACAGGCAGCACAGATACGCAGTATTTT. The V and J genes are TRBV29-1 and TRBJ2-3, with 8 bases matching TRBD1. CDR3 length: 14 residues. From germline, CDR1 is SQVTM and CDR2 ANQGSEA. V shed 6 bases, J shed 0 bases, and the junction held 5 bases outside the gene matches.

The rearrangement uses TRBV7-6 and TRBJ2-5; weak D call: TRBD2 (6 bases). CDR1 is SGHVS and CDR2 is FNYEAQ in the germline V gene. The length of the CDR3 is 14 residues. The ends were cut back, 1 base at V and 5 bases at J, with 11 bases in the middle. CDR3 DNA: TGTGCCAGCAGCTTAGGTCTAGGGAGGGAGACCCAGTACTTC. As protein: CASSLGLGRETQYF.

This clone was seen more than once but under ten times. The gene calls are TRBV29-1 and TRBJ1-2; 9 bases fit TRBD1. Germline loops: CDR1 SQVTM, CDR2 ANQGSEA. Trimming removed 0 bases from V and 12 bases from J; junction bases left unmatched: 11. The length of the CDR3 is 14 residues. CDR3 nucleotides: TGCAGCGTTGAAGAGAGGCGGGACAGGGAATCCCACACCTTC. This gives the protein CSVEERRDRESHTF.

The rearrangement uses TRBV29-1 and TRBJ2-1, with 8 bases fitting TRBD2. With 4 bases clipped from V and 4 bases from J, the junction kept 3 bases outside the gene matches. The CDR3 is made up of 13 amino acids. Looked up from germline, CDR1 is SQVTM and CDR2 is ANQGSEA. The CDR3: CSVAGGVYNEQFF. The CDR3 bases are TGCAGCGTTGCCGGGGGGGTTTACAATGAGCAGTTCTTC.

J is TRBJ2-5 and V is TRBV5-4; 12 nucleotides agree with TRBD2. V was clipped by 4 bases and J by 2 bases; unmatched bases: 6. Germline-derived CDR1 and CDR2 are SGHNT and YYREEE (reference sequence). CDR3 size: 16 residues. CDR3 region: CASSRKTSGGQETQYF. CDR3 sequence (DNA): TGTGCCAGCAGCCGAAAGACTAGCGGGGGACAAGAGACCCAGTACTTC. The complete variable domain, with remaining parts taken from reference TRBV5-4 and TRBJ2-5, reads ETGVTQSPTHLIKTRGQQVTLRCSSQSGHNTVSWYQQALGQGPQFIFQYYREEENGRGNFPPRFSGLQFPNYSSELNVNALELDDSALYLCASSRKTSGGQETQYFGPGTRLLVL.

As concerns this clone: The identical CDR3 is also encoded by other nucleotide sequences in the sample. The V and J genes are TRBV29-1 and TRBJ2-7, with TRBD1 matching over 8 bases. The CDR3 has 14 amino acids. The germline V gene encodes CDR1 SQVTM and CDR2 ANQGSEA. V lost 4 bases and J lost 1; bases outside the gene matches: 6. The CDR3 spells CSVVGTGESYEQYF. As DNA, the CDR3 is TGCAGCGTTGTTGGGACAGGCGAATCCTACGAGCAGTACTTC.

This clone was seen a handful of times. CDR3 DNA: TGTGCCAGCAAAGCAGGGGGCCGCCAAGAGACCCAGTACTTC. This encodes CASKAGGRQETQYF. The gene calls are TRBV7-6 and TRBJ2-5; 8 bases align to TRBD1. This CDR3 spans 14 amino acids. In germline, CDR1 is SGHVS, CDR2 FNYEAQ. V gave up 7 bases and J gave up 1 base; unmatched junction bases: 5.